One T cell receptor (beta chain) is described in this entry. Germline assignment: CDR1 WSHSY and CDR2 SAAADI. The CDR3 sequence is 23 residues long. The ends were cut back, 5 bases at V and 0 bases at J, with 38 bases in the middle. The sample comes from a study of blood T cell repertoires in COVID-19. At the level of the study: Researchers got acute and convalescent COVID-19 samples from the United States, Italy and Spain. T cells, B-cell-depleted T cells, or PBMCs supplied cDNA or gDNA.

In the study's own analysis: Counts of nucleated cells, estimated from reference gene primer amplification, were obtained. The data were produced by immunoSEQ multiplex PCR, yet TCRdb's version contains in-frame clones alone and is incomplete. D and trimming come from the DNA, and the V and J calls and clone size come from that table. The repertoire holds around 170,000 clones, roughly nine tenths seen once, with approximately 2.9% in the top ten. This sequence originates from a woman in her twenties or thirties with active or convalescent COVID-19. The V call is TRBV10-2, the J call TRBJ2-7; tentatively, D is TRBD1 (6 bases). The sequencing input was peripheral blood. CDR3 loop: CASSSRPWGLSDRTRPRSYEQYF. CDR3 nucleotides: TGCGCCAGCAGTAGCCGGCCGTGGGGCCTTTCGGACAGAACAAGACCTCGCTCCTACGAGCAGTACTTC.